Described below is a single T cell receptor beta chain sequence and its context. Antigen unknown. Library construction for TCR beta used iRepertoire HTBI primers and Arm-PCR of CDR3 regions. As processed by the authors: Taken together, the samples had around 60 TRBV and more than twelve TRBJ segments identified. In TCRdb, the multiplex PCR reads were re-called with MiXCR into one record per CDR3 protein. The authors' filters were not applied to this entry. The profile shows over 450,000 distinct CDR3 sequences, roughly 21% of them singletons. This sample was taken from a study of regulatory T cells in long-lasting Graves disease. This CDR3 has 17 residues. CDR1 and CDR2 (germline): SGHTA, FQGNSA. J was trimmed by 6 bases and V by 0 bases; bases with no gene match: 10. The time point denotes: persistent/refractory GD, antithyroid drugs over 5 years with positive TRAb. Construction of the TCR library relied on RNA isolated from PBMCs.

Whole-study findings and limits: New patients shared 970 or so public clonotypes, and persistent patients shared more, with 2,741.

The chain employs TRBV7-2 and TRBJ2-7; 11 positions match TRBD2. This receptor was obtained from a female donor with Graves disease. The sequencing used peripheral blood mononuclear cells (PBMCs), collected when the disease was refractory, from a patient treated with antithyroid drugs. CDR3 in amino acids: CASSLAVLAGGGLEQYF. The DNA for the CDR3 is TGTGCCAGCAGCTTAGCCGTCCTAGCGGGAGGAGGGCTCGAGCAGTACTTC.